One and the same sample provided the 25 T cell receptor beta chains below, sequenced in a study of CD8 T cells in ankylosing spondylitis. TCRdb processed the 5' RACE reads anew with MiXCR; each CDR3 protein has one entry. The sample has about 130,000 distinct CDR3 sequences, approximately 9.9% seen once. Sequences were obtained from blood, either unsorted or a sorted T cell fraction (not recorded which). The receptor set was obtained from a male donor with ankylosing spondylitis or in good health (not recorded which).

This clonotype was counted at least ten times. The chain joins TRBV18 to TRBJ2-7; D tentatively fits TRBD1 or TRBD2 (5 bases each). Germline lookup yields CDR1 KGHSH and CDR2 LQKENI. V was pared by 3 bases and J by 0 bases, with 15 bases between. CDR3 length: 16 residues. The CDR3 bases are TGTGCCAGCTCACCCCAGCCGGGACGTAACTCCTACGAGCAGTACTTC. It translates to CASSPQPGRNSYEQYF. The entire variable domain, with the rest obtained from reference TRBV18 and TRBJ2-7, is as follows: NAGVMQNPRHLVRRRGQEARLRCSPMKGHSHVYWYRQLPEEGLKFMVYLQKENIIDESGMPKERFSAEFPKEGPSILRIQQVVRGDSAAYFCASSPQPGRNSYEQYFGPGTRLTVT.

Concerning this clonotype: At one boundary the junction diverges from the germline segment, which might be a read error. The chain is built from TRBV28 and TRBJ2-1; 13 positions agree with TRBD2. CDR1 and CDR2 (germline): MDHEN, SYDVKM. The CDR3 is 12 amino acids. CDR3 in amino acids: CASRGLAGDLPF. CDR3 DNA: TGTGCCAGCAGAGGACTAGCGGGAGACCTCCCGTTC. Full variable domain (remainder filled in from reference TRBV28 and TRBJ2-1): DVKVTQSSRYLVKRTGEKVFLECVQDMDHENMFWYRQDPGLGLRLIYFSYDVKMKEKGDIPEGYSVSREKKERFSLILESASTNQTSMYLCASRGLAGDLPFGPGTRLTVL.

This rearrangement joins TRBV7-3 to TRBJ2-1; possibly TRBD1 or TRBD2 for D (6 bases each). Germline V lookup: CDR1 SGHTA, CDR2 FQGTGA. The CDR3 runs to 15 residues. V lost 2 bases and J lost 6, with 14 bases in between. The CDR3 sequence is CASSLFRGPGNEQFF. CDR3 DNA: TGTGCCAGCAGCTTATTCCGGGGGCCAGGCAATGAGCAGTTCTTC.

This clonotype appeared many times. The chain recombines TRBV20-1 with TRBJ2-1; D uncertain. The germline V gene has CDR1 DFQATT and CDR2 SNEGSKA (reference sequence). Trimming removed 1 base from V and 2 bases from J, with 9 bases in between. The CDR3 runs 14 residues. The CDR3 sequence: CSARVAATYNEQFF. The CDR3 DNA reads as TGCAGTGCTAGAGTGGCGGCTACCTACAATGAGCAGTTCTTC.

This clonotype was recorded at least ten times. The gene calls are TRBV6-2 or TRBV6-3 and TRBJ1-5; D is unresolved. Trimming stripped 8 bases from V and 0 bases from J, with 14 bases between. This CDR3 spans 15 amino acids. In germline, CDR1 is MNHEY, CDR2 SVGEGT. The CDR3 DNA is TGTGCCAGCCTACCGACGGTGAATAGCAATCAGCCCCAGCATTTT. Its protein is CASLPTVNSNQPQHF.

This clonotype was seen ten or more times. The J gene is TRBJ2-2, the V gene TRBV14, with 8 bases fitting TRBD1. The ends lost 0 bases at V and 7 bases at J; junction bases unmatched: 7. The CDR3 sequence is 16 residues long. CDR1 SGHDN and CDR2 FVKESK come from the germline V gene. The CDR3 reads CASSQDHGQGIGELFF. The CDR3 DNA is TGTGCCAGCAGCCAAGATCACGGACAGGGAATCGGGGAGCTGTTTTTT.

This clonotype was observed at least ten times. The V gene is TRBV7-9, the J gene TRBJ1-1; D not resolved. The germline V gene encodes CDR1 SEHNR and CDR2 FQNEAQ (reference sequence). The V gene lost 5 bases and the J gene lost 4 bases, with 11 bases spanning the gap. The CDR3 extends over 13 amino acids. The CDR3 DNA reads as TGTGCCAGCAGCCACGACGGAACCACTGAAGCTTTCTTT. The encoded protein is CASSHDGTTEAFF. Supplemented by reference TRBV7-9 and TRBJ1-1, the full variable domain reads DTGVSQNPRHKITKRGQNVTFRCDPISEHNRLYWYRQTLGQGPEFLTYFQNEAQLEKSRLLSDRFSAERPKGSFSTLEIQRTEQGDSAMYLCASSHDGTTEAFFGQGTRLTVV.

In its sample, this clonotype was seen many times. V and J are TRBV29-1 and TRBJ2-1; D may correspond to TRBD1 or TRBD2 (5 bases each). This CDR3 has 12 amino acids. The V and J ends lost 4 bases and 8 bases respectively, with 12 bases between them. The germline gives CDR1 SQVTM, CDR2 ANQGSEA. CDR3 in DNA: TGCAGCGTTGTAATCGTGGGGGATGAGCAGTTCTTC. Its translation: CSVVIVGDEQFF.

Ten or more counts support this clonotype. The J gene is TRBJ2-1, the V gene TRBV7-3; TRBD2 is a possible D gene (6 bases). Trimming pared 4 bases from V and 3 bases from J, leaving 13 bases between. This CDR3 region has 15 residues. In germline, CDR1 is SGHTA, CDR2 FQGTGA. CDR3 DNA: TGTGCCAGCAGCTCCACCGGGACTCGCTACAATGAGCAGTTCTTC. It encodes CASSSTGTRYNEQFF.

This clonotype was seen at least ten times. The rearrangement joins TRBV4-2 to TRBJ2-3; 7 nucleotides match TRBD2. The CDR3 contains 16 residues. V was clipped by 1 base and J by 4 bases; unmatched bases: 8. In germline, CDR1 is LGHNA, CDR2 YNFKEQ. The CDR3, as DNA: TGTGCCAGCAGCCAAGGCGAGACGGGAGGACCAGATACGCAGTATTTT. Translated: CASSQGETGGPDTQYF.

Only a few counts were recorded for this clonotype. The CDR3 sequence is CSVGYEGEQFF. CDR3 nucleotide sequence: TGCAGCGTTGGGTATGAAGGGGAGCAGTTCTTC. The chain is built from TRBV29-1 and TRBJ2-1; D remains unclear. This CDR3 contains 11 residues. The germline V gene has CDR1 SQVTM and CDR2 ANQGSEA. Trimming pared 4 bases from V and 10 bases from J, leaving 11 bases between.

DNA of the CDR3: TGTGCCAGCAGTTGGGGACAGGGGGCGCAGGGCTACACCTTC. It translates to CASSWGQGAQGYTF. The chain carries TRBV27 and TRBJ1-2; 12 nucleotides agree with TRBD1. Germline trimming cut 4 bases from V and 8 bases from J; bases unmatched to any gene: 5. Germline CDR1 reads MNHEY; CDR2 reads SMNVEV (reference sequence). The CDR3 totals 14 residues.

This clonotype has at least ten counts. This sequence joins TRBV20-1 and TRBJ2-3; 7 bases align to TRBD2. The germline V gene has CDR1 DFQATT and CDR2 SNEGSKA (reference sequence). The CDR3 consists of 13 residues. V was clipped by 4 bases and J by 0 bases; unmatched bases: 1. The CDR3 region has the DNA TGCAGTGCTAAAGCGGGGAGCACAGATACGCAGTATTTT. Its translation is CSAKAGSTDTQYF.

The J gene is TRBJ2-1, the V gene TRBV6-2 or TRBV6-3, with D possibly being TRBD1 or TRBD2 (5 bases each). The germline CDR1 and CDR2 sequences are MNHEY and SVGEGT. The CDR3 loop spans 11 amino acids. With 8 bases removed from V and 8 bases from J, the gap between germline ends came to 10 bases. In nucleotides, the CDR3 is TGTGCCAGCGGTAGGGGACATGAGCAGTTCTTC. It yields the protein CASGRGHEQFF.

This clonotype was seen repeatedly, ten times or more. J is TRBJ2-5 and V is TRBV5-6, with a possible D match to TRBD1 (6 bases). V lost 4 bases to trimming and J lost 0 bases, with 13 bases between them. Germline V lookup: CDR1 SGHDT, CDR2 YYEEEE. The CDR3 loop spans 15 amino acids. CDR3 sequence: CASSLTQGYQETQYF. The CDR3 coding sequence is TGTGCCAGCAGCCTGACCCAGGGGTACCAAGAGACCCAGTACTTC.

Ten or more counts support this clonotype. The V gene is TRBV7-9, the J gene TRBJ2-2; D remains ambiguous. Germline CDR1 is SEHNR and CDR2 is FQNEAQ (reference sequence). There are 13 residues in the CDR3. V was shortened by 2 bases and J by 6 bases, with 7 bases between the two germline ends. The CDR3 loop is CASSLFPAGELFF. CDR3 coding DNA: TGTGCCAGCAGCTTATTTCCCGCCGGGGAGCTGTTTTTT.

The V and J genes are TRBV28 and TRBJ2-2; 9 bases match TRBD2. The junction had 3 bases not matched to a gene; V was cut back by 3 bases and J by 4 bases. This CDR3 spans 15 amino acids. Germline loops: CDR1 MDHEN, CDR2 SYDVKM. CDR3 loop: CASSFSSGITGELFF. In DNA, the CDR3 is TGTGCCAGCAGTTTTTCTAGCGGGATCACCGGGGAGCTGTTTTTT.

The V call is TRBV7-2, the J call TRBJ2-2; D gene unclear. Germline-derived CDR1 and CDR2 are SGHTA and FQGNSA. Trimming removed 1 base from V and 1 base from J, with 4 bases in between. The CDR3 sequence is 14 residues long. The CDR3 spells CASSLDLNTGELFF. The CDR3 coding sequence is TGTGCCAGCAGCTTAGATTTGAACACCGGGGAGCTGTTTTTT.

This clonotype was seen ten or more times. The V call is TRBV20-1, the J call TRBJ2-7; TRBD2 agrees at 7 bases. This CDR3 comprises 12 residues. V gave up 1 base and J gave up 3 bases; unmatched junction bases: 0. Germline CDR1 is DFQATT and CDR2 is SNEGSKA (reference sequence). The CDR3 loop is CSARGTSYEQYF. CDR3 DNA sequence: TGCAGTGCTAGAGGGACTAGCTACGAGCAGTACTTC.

This clonotype has a count of ten or more. V and J are TRBV7-3 and TRBJ2-1; D possibly corresponds to TRBD2 (6 bases). CDR3 length: 14 amino acids. The germline V gene encodes CDR1 SGHTA and CDR2 FQGTGA. Trimming left V 6 bases short and J 8 bases short, with 17 bases between. CDR3 residues: CASSAAAGNYEQFF. As DNA, the CDR3 is TGTGCCAGCAGTGCGGCCGCGGGGAACTATGAGCAGTTCTTC. The entire variable domain, with the rest obtained from reference TRBV7-3 and TRBJ2-1, is as follows: GAGVSQTPSNKVTEKGKYVELRCDPISGHTALYWYRQSLGQGPEFLIYFQGTGAADDSGLPNDRFFAVRPEGSVSTLKIQRTERGDSAVYLCASSAAAGNYEQFFGPGTRLTVL.

Ten or more counts support this clonotype. This chain joins TRBV3-1 and TRBJ2-3; D ambiguous. The CDR3 contains 12 residues. Per germline, CDR1 LGHDT and CDR2 YNNKEL (reference sequence). V lost 3 bases and J 5 bases, leaving 6 bases between the germline ends. As DNA, the CDR3 is TGTGCCAGCAGCCACGGGCGAGATACGCAGTATTTT. It translates to CASSHGRDTQYF.

This clonotype was seen many times. J is TRBJ2-2 and V is TRBV9, with 8 bases that match TRBD2. The V and J ends lost 7 bases and 3 bases, in that order; junction bases with no gene match: 14. Germline CDR1 is SGDLS and CDR2 is YYNGEE. The CDR3 runs 17 residues. The CDR3 loop reads CASSPSVIAGHTGELFF. The CDR3 DNA reads as TGTGCCAGCTCCCCTTCGGTAATAGCGGGACACACCGGGGAGCTGTTTTTT.

There are many counts of this clonotype. This sequence joins TRBV6-5 and TRBJ2-1; TRBD2 is a possible D gene (6 bases). Germline V gene sequence: CDR1 MNHEY, CDR2 SVGAGI. V lost 2 bases, J lost 6 bases, and 14 bases lay in between. CDR3 length equals 15 residues. The CDR3 DNA follows: TGTGCCAGCAGTTACCAGAGACTAGTATCCAATGAGCAGTTCTTC. This gives the protein CASSYQRLVSNEQFF.

This clonotype was recorded at least ten times. This sequence joins TRBV29-1 and TRBJ2-1; TRBD2 matches at 7 bases. J was trimmed by 9 bases and V by 7 bases; bases with no gene match: 12. CDR1 is SQVTM and CDR2 is ANQGSEA in the germline V gene. This CDR3 region has 13 residues. The CDR3 sequence is CSALAAGAGEQFF. CDR3 coding DNA: TGCAGCGCCTTGGCGGCGGGAGCTGGTGAGCAGTTCTTC.

Many counts were recorded for this clonotype. This sequence joins TRBV5-1 and TRBJ2-3; 9 nucleotides line up with TRBD2. Trimming removed 2 bases from V and 0 bases from J; junction bases left unmatched: 1. CDR1 SGHRS and CDR2 YFSETQ come from the germline V gene. This CDR3 region has 15 residues. CDR3 in amino acids: CASSFLAGSTDTQYF. Written as DNA, the CDR3 is TGCGCCAGCAGCTTTCTAGCGGGAAGCACAGATACGCAGTATTTT. The full variable domain, completed using reference TRBV5-1 and TRBJ2-3, is KAGVTQTPRYLIKTRGQQVTLSCSPISGHRSVSWYQQTPGQGLQFLFEYFSETQRNKGNFPGRFSGRQFSNSRSEMNVSTLELGDSALYLCASSFLAGSTDTQYFGPGTRLTVL.